This T cell receptor beta chain was documented in a study of blood T cell repertoires in COVID-19. Overall study: T cells, B-cell-depleted T cells, or PBMCs supplied cDNA or gDNA.

Germline CDR1 and CDR2: SGHRS and YFSETQ. CDR3 size: 14 residues. V trimming: 2 bases; J trimming: 8 bases; junction bases outside the gene matches: 4. Sequencing used immunoSEQ multiplex PCR; TCRdb keeps in-frame clones, though not all of them. The repertoire holds around 250,000 clones, roughly 83% seen once, with 9% to 15% in the top ten. The sequence came from a man older than 75 with acute or convalescent COVID-19. The chain carries TRBV5-1 and TRBJ1-6; 7 bases agree with TRBD1. Source material: peripheral blood. DNA of the CDR3: TGCGCCAGCAGCTTCGGACAGGCTGATTCACCCCTCCACTTT. This encodes CASSFGQADSPLHF.